These 8 T cell receptor beta chains were all obtained from the same sample, sequenced in a study of cytomegalovirus exposure and HLA in healthy donors. PCR was performed using 60 Vbeta and 13 Jbeta primers. Repertoires were generated with immunoSEQ multiplex PCR, while TCRdb's copy carries only in-frame clones and drops some. The table includes around 140,000 clones, roughly 80% detected once. The sequenced sample consisted of PBMCs. The receptors stem from a woman aged 45-65 years in good health and CMV-seropositive.

The chain couples TRBV6-1 to TRBJ1-4, with D maybe TRBD1 (6 bases). This CDR3 region has 16 residues. Germline CDR1 and CDR2: MNHNS and SASEGT. V dropped 1 base and J dropped 4 bases, with 13 bases sitting between them. CDR3 region: CASSEVWTDYNEKLFF. The CDR3 DNA follows: TGTGCCAGCAGTGAAGTCTGGACAGATTATAATGAAAAACTGTTTTTT.

This sequence joins TRBV27 and TRBJ1-1; weak D call: TRBD1 (6 bases). Germline CDR1 MNHEY, CDR2 SMNVEV (reference sequence). The CDR3 is 16 residues long. V was clipped by 3 bases and J by 5 bases, with 19 bases between them. The CDR3 region has the DNA TGTGCCAGCAGTTTGAACATAGGGGGGGTAGGAACTGAAGCTTTCTTT. Residues: CASSLNIGGVGTEAFF.

The V call is TRBV10-1, the J call TRBJ2-3; 12 bases are a match to TRBD2. The CDR3 length is 19 residues. The J segment lost 2 bases and the V segment lost 0 bases, leaving 9 bases of the junction unmatched. Germline-derived CDR1 and CDR2 are WNHNN and SYGVQD (reference sequence). CDR3 bases: TGCGCCAGCAGTGAGTCTGGACTAGCGGGATCTCTCCCCACAGATACGCAGTATTTT. This gives the protein CASSESGLAGSLPTDTQYF.

The chain recombines TRBV6-5 with TRBJ2-5; 8 bases agree with TRBD1. TRBJ2-7 explains the end of the DNA better; the J call may be wrong. Germline V CDR1 and CDR2: MNHEY, SVGAGI. The CDR3 is 15 amino acids. CDR3 DNA sequence: TGTGCCAGCAGTTACGGACAGGGCGTGCGGCACGAGCAGTACTTC. Its protein is CASSYGQGVRHEQYF.

This clone was detected a few times. The genes are TRBV14 and TRBJ1-6; D uncertain. V dropped 2 bases and J dropped 6 bases, with 14 bases sitting between them. CDR3 length: 16 residues. Germline values: CDR1 SGHDN, CDR2 FVKESK. This chain's CDR3 is CASSQNRFQANSPLHF. The CDR3 nucleotides are TGTGCCAGCAGCCAAAATAGATTCCAAGCTAATTCACCCCTCCACTTT.

The V and J genes are TRBV7-8 and TRBJ2-7, with D possibly matching TRBD1 (6 bases). In germline, CDR1 is SGHVS, CDR2 FQNEAQ. The CDR3 contains 14 residues. V lost 4 bases, J lost 2 bases, and 12 bases lay in between. CDR3 sequence reads: CASSSTGHAYEQYF. Here the CDR3 DNA reads TGTGCCAGCAGCTCTACGGGACACGCCTACGAGCAGTACTTC. Drawing the rest from reference TRBV7-8 and TRBJ2-7, the complete variable domain is GAGVSQSPRYKVAKRGQDVALRCDPISGHVSLFWYQQALGQGPEFLTYFQNEAQLDKSGLPSDRFFAERPEGSVSTLKIQRTQQEDSAVYLCASSSTGHAYEQYFGPGTRLTVT.

This clone was recorded once. The chain links TRBV7-9 to TRBJ2-7, with TRBD2 as a possible D gene (7 bases). The CDR3 totals 14 residues. The V end was cut by 8 bases, the J end by 0 bases, with 14 bases between. CDR1 SEHNR and CDR2 FQNEAQ come from the germline V gene (reference sequence). This CDR3 is CASPPRGASYEQYF. For the CDR3, the DNA is TGTGCCAGCCCTCCTCGGGGGGCCTCCTACGAGCAGTACTTC.

This clone was observed a single time. This chain links TRBV7-8 with TRBJ2-3; TRBD1 might be the D (6 bases). Trimming took 5 bases from V and 0 from J, leaving 9 bases between them. The CDR3 totals 14 residues. Germline loops: CDR1 SGHVS, CDR2 FQNEAQ. CDR3 amino acids: CASSAGVSTDTQYF. CDR3 DNA: TGTGCCAGCAGCGCAGGGGTGAGCACAGATACGCAGTATTTT.